The 17 T cell receptor beta chains below all came from one sample that was sequenced in a study of T-cell memory formation after mild COVID-19. TCRdb called the 5' RACE reads again in MiXCR, with one record for every CDR3 protein. The table has some 290,000 distinct CDR3 sequences, 15% to 20% seen once; the top ten hold about a fifth. Sequenced sample: PBMCs or a T cell subset sorted from them (not recorded which). The receptors originated from a young man who had mild COVID-19 (a few samples of this study predate the infection). Cell type and time point are not known.

This clonotype occurred many times. The V gene is TRBV6-2 or TRBV6-3, the J gene TRBJ1-1, with 7 bases lining up with TRBD1. V was clipped by 4 bases and J by 4 bases; unmatched bases: 3. Germline values: CDR1 MNHEY, CDR2 SVGEGT. The CDR3 runs to 13 residues. The CDR3 nucleotides are TGTGCCAGCAGTTCAGACAGGGCCACTGAAGCTTTCTTT. Translation gives CASSSDRATEAFF.

The chain recombines TRBV6-6 with TRBJ1-1; TRBD1 is a possible D gene (6 bases). Trimming shortened V by 6 bases and J by 5 bases, and 25 bases separated the two germline ends. This CDR3 region has 17 residues. Germline V gene lookup returns CDR1 MNHNY and CDR2 SVGAGI (reference sequence). The chain's CDR3 is CASRTLRTGGARTEAFF. CDR3 sequence (DNA): TGTGCCAGCAGAACATTACGGACCGGGGGGGCTAGGACTGAAGCTTTCTTT.

In DNA form, the CDR3 reads TGCAGTGCTGACGCTCTACCACGATCCGTATCTGAGCAGTTCTTC. Its translation is CSADALPRSVSEQFF. The rearrangement uses TRBV20-1 and TRBJ2-1; D not resolved. The germline V gene has CDR1 DFQATT and CDR2 SNEGSKA (reference sequence). Between the trimmed V and J ends, which lost 5 bases and 9 bases, there was a span of 23 bases. The CDR3 covers 15 residues.

For the CDR3, the DNA is TGTGCCAGCAGGTCGATACCGGGACAGACCACCGGGGAGCTGTTTTTT. Translating gives CASRSIPGQTTGELFF. The rearrangement uses TRBV28 and TRBJ2-2; TRBD1 aligns across 7 bases. Trimming removed 6 bases from V and 4 bases from J; junction bases left unmatched: 11. Germline values: CDR1 MDHEN, CDR2 SYDVKM. This CDR3 has 16 amino acids. Full variable domain (rest looked up from reference TRBV28 and TRBJ2-2): DVKVTQSSRYLVKRTGEKVFLECVQDMDHENMFWYRQDPGLGLRLIYFSYDVKMKEKGDIPEGYSVSREKKERFSLILESASTNQTSMYLCASRSIPGQTTGELFFGEGSRLTVL.

This clonotype was detected only a few times. The chain is built from TRBV12-3 or TRBV12-4 and TRBJ2-7, with unresolved D. Trimming pared 3 bases from V and 3 bases from J, leaving 9 bases between. The CDR3 runs 13 residues. The CDR3 loop is CASSFGSVYEQYV. Here the CDR3 DNA reads TGTGCCAGCAGTTTTGGCAGCGTCTACGAGCAGTACGTC.

This clonotype occurred a few times. The chain employs TRBV12-3 or TRBV12-4 and TRBJ2-5; TRBD1 is a possible D gene (5 bases). V lost 3 bases and J 4 bases, leaving 15 bases between the germline ends. This CDR3 contains 15 residues. The DNA for the CDR3 is TGTGCCAGCAGTTTTAGTGGGGCCGCAGGAGAGACCCAGTACTTC. It encodes CASSFSGAAGETQYF.

This clonotype was seen at least ten times. V and J are TRBV11-2 and TRBJ2-7; TRBD1 aligns across 8 bases. Germline trimming cut 5 bases from V and 12 bases from J; bases unmatched to any gene: 12. The CDR3 extends over 13 amino acids. Looked up from germline, CDR1 is SGHAT and CDR2 is FQNNGV. The CDR3 spells CASSPPPWDRLYV. Written as DNA, the CDR3 is TGTGCCAGCAGCCCACCCCCCTGGGACAGGCTGTACGTC.

In this sample, this clonotype turned up a few times. Here the CDR3 DNA reads TGTGCCAGCAGTCGGAAAAGCGTCGGCAACACCGGGGAGCTGTTTTTT. Translating it yields CASSRKSVGNTGELFF. The genes are TRBV3-1 and TRBJ2-2; D gene unclear. The CDR3 spans 16 residues. Germline assignment: CDR1 LGHDT and CDR2 YNNKEL (reference sequence). The V end was cut by 6 bases, the J end by 2 bases, with 16 bases between.

This clonotype was counted at least ten times. The rearrangement links TRBV5-1 to TRBJ2-3; 7 bases line up with TRBD2. With V trimmed by 5 bases and J by 1 base, 4 bases remained unmatched. The CDR3 totals 14 residues. CDR1 and CDR2 from the germline V gene are SGHRS and YFSETQ. The CDR3 is CASRETSGTDTQYF. CDR3 bases: TGCGCCAGCAGGGAAACTAGCGGCACAGATACGCAGTATTTT.

This chain joins TRBV7-2 and TRBJ1-4, with 7 bases lining up with TRBD1. Per the germline V gene, CDR1 is SGHTA and CDR2 is FQGNSA. V lost 2 bases to trimming and J lost 8 bases; unmatched junction nucleotides: 11. The CDR3 is 16 residues long. The CDR3 reads CASSLLGDSPGEKLFF. DNA for the CDR3: TGTGCCAGCAGCTTATTGGGGGACAGCCCAGGGGAAAAACTGTTTTTT.

This clonotype was recorded a few times. V is TRBV10-3 and J is TRBJ2-7; a possible D gene is TRBD2 (5 bases). Germline-derived CDR1 and CDR2 are ENHRY and SYGVKD. The CDR3 spans 11 residues. This CDR3 reads CAGGEGYEQYF. The DNA of the CDR3 is TGTGCGGGTGGAGAGGGCTACGAGCAGTACTTC.

The chain recombines TRBV7-3 with TRBJ2-2; D is unresolved. This CDR3 has 16 amino acids. Per germline, CDR1 SGHTA and CDR2 FQGTGA. Between the trimmed V and J ends, which lost 5 bases and 1 base, there was a span of 14 bases. Here the CDR3 DNA reads TGTGCCAGCAGCAGAAGAGGCCAGAGGAACACCGGGGAGCTGTTTTTT. Translation: CASSRRGQRNTGELFF.

This clonotype was counted ten times or more. V gene TRBV4-2 combines with J gene TRBJ2-1; the D gene is possibly TRBD2 (6 bases). Germline V gene lookup returns CDR1 LGHNA and CDR2 YNFKEQ. Trimming stripped 6 bases from V and 9 bases from J, with 33 bases between. CDR3 size: 19 residues. The CDR3 nucleotides read TGTGCCAGCAGTGAGGCCCCCCAGGGCGCATACGGGAGTCCCAGTGAGCAGTTCTTC. This gives the protein CASSEAPQGAYGSPSEQFF.

The rearrangement links TRBV4-3 to TRBJ2-1, with 9 bases matching TRBD2. Trimming removed 0 bases from V and 6 bases from J; junction bases left unmatched: 6. The CDR3 is 16 amino acids. Looked up from germline, CDR1 is LGHNA and CDR2 is YSLEER. The CDR3 spells CASSQDQAGGINEQFF. CDR3 DNA: TGCGCCAGCAGCCAAGATCAAGCGGGGGGCATCAATGAGCAGTTCTTC.

This clonotype was observed a few times. The V call is TRBV7-8, the J call TRBJ1-2; TRBD1 is a possible D gene (5 bases). Germline CDR1 and CDR2: SGHVS and FQNEAQ. V was cut by 5 bases and J by 4 bases, with 23 bases left in between. The length of the CDR3 is 17 residues. The CDR3 DNA reads as TGTGCCAGCAGCCCCGGGATGTGGGGGGATACAACCTATGGCTACACCTTC. Translation: CASSPGMWGDTTYGYTF.

In its sample, this clonotype was seen many times. The chain is built from TRBV5-1 and TRBJ2-5, with 8 bases fitting TRBD1. CDR3 size: 13 residues. Unmatched junction bases numbered 0, after V lost 0 bases and J lost 5 bases. Germline V gene sequence: CDR1 SGHRS, CDR2 YFSETQ. Written as DNA, the CDR3 is TGCGCCAGCAGCTTGGGACAGGGGGAGACCCAGTACTTC. Translated, it gives CASSLGQGETQYF. Full variable domain (rest looked up from reference TRBV5-1 and TRBJ2-5): KAGVTQTPRYLIKTRGQQVTLSCSPISGHRSVSWYQQTPGQGLQFLFEYFSETQRNKGNFPGRFSGRQFSNSRSEMNVSTLELGDSALYLCASSLGQGETQYFGPGTRLLVL.

This clonotype was seen ten or more times. This chain joins TRBV19 and TRBJ2-1; 9 bases fit TRBD1. Trimming removed 4 bases from V and 8 bases from J; junction bases left unmatched: 3. This CDR3 has 13 amino acids. Germline CDR1 is LNHDA and CDR2 is SQIVND (reference sequence). The CDR3 is CASSTRQGDEQFF. In nucleotides, the CDR3 is TGTGCCAGTAGTACTCGACAGGGGGATGAGCAGTTCTTC.